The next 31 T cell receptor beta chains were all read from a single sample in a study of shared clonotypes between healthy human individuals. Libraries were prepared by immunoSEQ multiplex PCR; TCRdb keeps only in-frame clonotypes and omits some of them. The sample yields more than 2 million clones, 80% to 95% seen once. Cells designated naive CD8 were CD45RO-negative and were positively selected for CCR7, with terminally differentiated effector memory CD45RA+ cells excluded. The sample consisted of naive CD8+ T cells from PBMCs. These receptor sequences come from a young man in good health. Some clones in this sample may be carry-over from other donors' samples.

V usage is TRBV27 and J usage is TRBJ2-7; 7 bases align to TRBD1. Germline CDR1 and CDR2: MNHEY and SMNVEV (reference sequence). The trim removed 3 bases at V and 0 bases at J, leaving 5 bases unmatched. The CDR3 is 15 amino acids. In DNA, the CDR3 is TGTGCCAGCAGTTTGGACAGGTCGAGCTCCTACGAGCAGTACTTC. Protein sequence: CASSLDRSSSYEQYF.

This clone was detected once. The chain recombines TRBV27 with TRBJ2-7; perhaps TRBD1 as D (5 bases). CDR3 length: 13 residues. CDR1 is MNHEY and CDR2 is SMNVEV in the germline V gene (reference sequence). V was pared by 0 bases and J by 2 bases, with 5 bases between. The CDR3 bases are TGTGCCAGCAGTTTATCACAGGCCTACGAGCAGTACTTC. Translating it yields CASSLSQAYEQYF.

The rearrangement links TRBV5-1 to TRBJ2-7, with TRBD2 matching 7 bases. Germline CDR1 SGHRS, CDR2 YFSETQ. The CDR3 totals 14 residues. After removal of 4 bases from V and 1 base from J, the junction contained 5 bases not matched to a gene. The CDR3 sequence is CASSPGEGSYEQYF. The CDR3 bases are TGCGCCAGCAGCCCCGGGGAGGGTTCCTACGAGCAGTACTTC.

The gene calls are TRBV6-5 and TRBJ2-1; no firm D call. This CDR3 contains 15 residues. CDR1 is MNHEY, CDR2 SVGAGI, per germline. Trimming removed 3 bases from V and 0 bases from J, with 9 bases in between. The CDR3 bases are TGTGCCAGCAGTTATTCCAAGAGCTCCTACAATGAGCAGTTCTTC. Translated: CASSYSKSSYNEQFF.

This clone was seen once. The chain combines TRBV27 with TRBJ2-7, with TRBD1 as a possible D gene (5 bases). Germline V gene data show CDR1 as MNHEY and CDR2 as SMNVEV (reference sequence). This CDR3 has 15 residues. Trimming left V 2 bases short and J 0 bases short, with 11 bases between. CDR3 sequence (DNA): TGTGCCAGCAGTTTAGCAGGGATTAGCTCCTACGAGCAGTACTTC. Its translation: CASSLAGISSYEQYF.

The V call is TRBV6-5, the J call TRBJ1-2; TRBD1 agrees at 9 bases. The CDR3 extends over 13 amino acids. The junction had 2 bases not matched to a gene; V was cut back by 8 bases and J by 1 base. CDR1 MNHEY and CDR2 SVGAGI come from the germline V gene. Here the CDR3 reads CASRDRDNYGYTF. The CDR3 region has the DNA TGTGCCAGCCGGGACAGGGATAACTATGGCTACACCTTC.

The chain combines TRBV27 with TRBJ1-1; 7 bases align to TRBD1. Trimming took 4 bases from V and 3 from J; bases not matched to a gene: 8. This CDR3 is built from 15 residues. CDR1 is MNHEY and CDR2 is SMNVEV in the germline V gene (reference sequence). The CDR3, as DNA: TGTGCCAGCAGTTCCCTTCACCAGGGGGACACTGAAGCTTTCTTT. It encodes CASSSLHQGDTEAFF.

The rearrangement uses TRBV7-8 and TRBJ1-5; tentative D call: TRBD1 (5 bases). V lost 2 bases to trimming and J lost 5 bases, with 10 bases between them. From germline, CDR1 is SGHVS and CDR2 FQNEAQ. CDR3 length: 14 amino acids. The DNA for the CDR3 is TGTGCCAGCAGCTTATACAGAGGGGATCAGCCCCAGCATTTT. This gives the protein CASSLYRGDQPQHF. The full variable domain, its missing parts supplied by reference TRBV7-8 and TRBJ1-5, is GAGVSQSPRYKVAKRGQDVALRCDPISGHVSLFWYQQALGQGPEFLTYFQNEAQLDKSGLPSDRFFAERPEGSVSTLKIQRTQQEDSAVYLCASSLYRGDQPQHFGDGTRLSIL.

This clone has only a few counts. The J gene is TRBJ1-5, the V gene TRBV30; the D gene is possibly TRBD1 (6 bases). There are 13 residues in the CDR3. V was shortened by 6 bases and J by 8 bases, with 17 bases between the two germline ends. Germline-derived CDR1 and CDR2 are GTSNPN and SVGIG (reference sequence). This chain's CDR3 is CACQTGASKPQHF. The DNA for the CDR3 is TGTGCCTGCCAAACGGGGGCCAGTAAGCCCCAGCATTTT.

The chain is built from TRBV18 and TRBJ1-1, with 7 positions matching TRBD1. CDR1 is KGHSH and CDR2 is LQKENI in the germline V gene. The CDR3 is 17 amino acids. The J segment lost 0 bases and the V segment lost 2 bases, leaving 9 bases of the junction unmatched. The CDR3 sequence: CASSPEPTGIMNTEAFF. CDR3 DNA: TGTGCCAGCTCACCAGAGCCGACAGGGATCATGAACACTGAAGCTTTCTTT.

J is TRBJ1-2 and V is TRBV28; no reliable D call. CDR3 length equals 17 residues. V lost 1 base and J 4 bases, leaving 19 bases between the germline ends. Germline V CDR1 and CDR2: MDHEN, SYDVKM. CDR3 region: CASSLSREWEYTYGYTF. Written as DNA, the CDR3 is TGTGCCAGCAGTTTATCCAGAGAGTGGGAATATACCTATGGCTACACCTTC.

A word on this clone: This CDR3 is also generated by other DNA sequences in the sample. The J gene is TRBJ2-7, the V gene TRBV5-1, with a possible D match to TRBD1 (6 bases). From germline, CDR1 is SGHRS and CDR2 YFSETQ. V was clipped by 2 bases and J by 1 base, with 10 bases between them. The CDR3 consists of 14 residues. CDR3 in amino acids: CASSFGQGSYEQYF. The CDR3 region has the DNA TGCGCCAGCAGCTTTGGGCAGGGGTCCTACGAGCAGTACTTC.

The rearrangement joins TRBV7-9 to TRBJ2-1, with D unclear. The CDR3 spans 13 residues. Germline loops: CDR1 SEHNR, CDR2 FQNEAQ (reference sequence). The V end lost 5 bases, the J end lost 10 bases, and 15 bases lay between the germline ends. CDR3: CASSAQPGNEQFF. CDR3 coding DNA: TGTGCCAGCAGCGCACAACCAGGAAACGAGCAGTTCTTC.

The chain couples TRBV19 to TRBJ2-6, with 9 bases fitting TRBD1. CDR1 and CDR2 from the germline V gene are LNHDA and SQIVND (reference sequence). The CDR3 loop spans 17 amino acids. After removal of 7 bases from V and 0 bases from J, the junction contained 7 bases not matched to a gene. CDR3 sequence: CASMKKTGGSGANVLTF. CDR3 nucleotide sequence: TGTGCCAGTATGAAAAAGACAGGGGGCTCTGGGGCCAACGTCCTGACTTTC.

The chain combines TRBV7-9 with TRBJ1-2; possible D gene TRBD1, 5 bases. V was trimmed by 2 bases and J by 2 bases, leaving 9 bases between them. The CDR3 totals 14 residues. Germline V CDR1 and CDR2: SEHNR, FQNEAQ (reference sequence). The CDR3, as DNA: TGTGCCAGCAGCTTACGGGGGGTAAACTATGGCTACACCTTC. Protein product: CASSLRGVNYGYTF.

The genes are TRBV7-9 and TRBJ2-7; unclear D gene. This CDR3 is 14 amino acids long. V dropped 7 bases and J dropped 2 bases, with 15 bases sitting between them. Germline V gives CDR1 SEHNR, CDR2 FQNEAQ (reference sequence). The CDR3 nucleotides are TGTGCCAGCAAAATCGACGGGCCCGCCTACGAGCAGTACTTC. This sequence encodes CASKIDGPAYEQYF.

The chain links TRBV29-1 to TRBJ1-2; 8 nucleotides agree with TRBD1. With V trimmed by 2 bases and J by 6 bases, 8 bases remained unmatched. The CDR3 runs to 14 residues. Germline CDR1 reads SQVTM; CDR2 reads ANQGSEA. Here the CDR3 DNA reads TGCAGCGTTGAAAGCGGGACAGGCCCTAATGGCTACACCTTC. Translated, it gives CSVESGTGPNGYTF.

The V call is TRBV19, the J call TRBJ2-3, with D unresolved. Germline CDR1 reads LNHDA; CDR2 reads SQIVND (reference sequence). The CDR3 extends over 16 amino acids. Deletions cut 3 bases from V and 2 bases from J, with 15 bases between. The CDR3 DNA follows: TGTGCCAGTAGTATGGTTGAGTGGCGGTACACAGATACGCAGTATTTT. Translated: CASSMVEWRYTDTQYF.

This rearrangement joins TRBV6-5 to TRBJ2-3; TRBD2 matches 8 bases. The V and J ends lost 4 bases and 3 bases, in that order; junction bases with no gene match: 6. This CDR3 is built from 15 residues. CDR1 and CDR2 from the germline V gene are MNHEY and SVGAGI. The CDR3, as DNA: TGTGCCAGCAGTTCGGGAGGGAGAGGGACAGATACGCAGTATTTT. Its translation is CASSSGGRGTDTQYF.

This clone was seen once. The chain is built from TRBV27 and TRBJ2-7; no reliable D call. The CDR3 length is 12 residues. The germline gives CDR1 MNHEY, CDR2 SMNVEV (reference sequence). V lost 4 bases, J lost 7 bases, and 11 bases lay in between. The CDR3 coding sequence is TGTGCCAGCAGTTCTGGGCTAGGGGAGCAGTACTTC. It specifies CASSSGLGEQYF.

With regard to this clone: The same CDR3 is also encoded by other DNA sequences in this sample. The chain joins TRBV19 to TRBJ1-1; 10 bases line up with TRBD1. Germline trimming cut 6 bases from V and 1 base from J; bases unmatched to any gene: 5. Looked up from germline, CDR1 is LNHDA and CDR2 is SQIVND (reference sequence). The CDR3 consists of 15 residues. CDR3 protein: CASSVRQGANTEAFF. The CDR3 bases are TGTGCCAGTAGCGTTCGACAGGGGGCGAACACTGAAGCTTTCTTT.

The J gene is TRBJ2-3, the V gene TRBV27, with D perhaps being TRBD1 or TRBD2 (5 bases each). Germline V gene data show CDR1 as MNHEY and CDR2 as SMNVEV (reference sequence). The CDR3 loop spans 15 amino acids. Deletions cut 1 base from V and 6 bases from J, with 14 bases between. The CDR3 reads CASSLLSVGRDTQYF. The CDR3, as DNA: TGTGCCAGCAGTTTATTGTCGGTGGGACGGGATACGCAGTATTTT.

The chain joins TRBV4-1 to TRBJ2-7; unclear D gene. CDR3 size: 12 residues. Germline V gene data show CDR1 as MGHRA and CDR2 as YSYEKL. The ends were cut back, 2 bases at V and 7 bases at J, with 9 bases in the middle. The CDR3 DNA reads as TGCGCCAGCAGCCAACGGAACGGAGAGCAGTACTTC. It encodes CASSQRNGEQYF.

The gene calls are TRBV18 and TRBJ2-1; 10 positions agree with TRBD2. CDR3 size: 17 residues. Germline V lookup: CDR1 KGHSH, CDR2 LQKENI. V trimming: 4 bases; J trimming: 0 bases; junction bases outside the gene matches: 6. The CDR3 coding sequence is TGTGCCAGCTCACTAAGACTAGCGGGCAGCTCCTACAATGAGCAGTTCTTC. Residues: CASSLRLAGSSYNEQFF. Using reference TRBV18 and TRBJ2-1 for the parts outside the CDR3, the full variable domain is NAGVMQNPRHLVRRRGQEARLRCSPMKGHSHVYWYRQLPEEGLKFMVYLQKENIIDESGMPKERFSAEFPKEGPSILRIQQVVRGDSAAYFCASSLRLAGSSYNEQFFGPGTRLTVL.

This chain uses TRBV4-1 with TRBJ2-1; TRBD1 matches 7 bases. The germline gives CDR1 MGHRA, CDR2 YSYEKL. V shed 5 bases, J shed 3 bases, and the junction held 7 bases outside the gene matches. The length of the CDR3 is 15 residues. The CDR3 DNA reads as TGCGCCAGCAGCTCCCCGGGACAGAACTACAATGAGCAGTTCTTC. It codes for CASSSPGQNYNEQFF.

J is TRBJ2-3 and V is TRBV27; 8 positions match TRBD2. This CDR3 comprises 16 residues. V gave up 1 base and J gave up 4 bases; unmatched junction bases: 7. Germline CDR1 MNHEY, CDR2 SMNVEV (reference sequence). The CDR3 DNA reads TGTGCCAGCAGTTTATTTCTTAGCGGGACCCCAGATACGCAGTATTTT. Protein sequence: CASSLFLSGTPDTQYF.

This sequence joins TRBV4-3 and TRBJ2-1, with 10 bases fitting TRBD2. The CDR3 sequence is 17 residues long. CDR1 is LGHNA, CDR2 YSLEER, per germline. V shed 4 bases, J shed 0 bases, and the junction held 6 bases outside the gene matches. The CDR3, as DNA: TGCGCCAGCAGCCGAGGACTAGCGGTGAGCTCCTACAATGAGCAGTTCTTC. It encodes CASSRGLAVSSYNEQFF.

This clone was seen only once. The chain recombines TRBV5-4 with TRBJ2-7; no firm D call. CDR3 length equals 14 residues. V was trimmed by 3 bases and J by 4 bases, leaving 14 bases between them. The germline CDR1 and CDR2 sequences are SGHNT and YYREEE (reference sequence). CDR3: CASSSADLEYEQYF. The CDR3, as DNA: TGTGCCAGCAGCTCGGCCGACTTAGAGTACGAGCAGTACTTC.

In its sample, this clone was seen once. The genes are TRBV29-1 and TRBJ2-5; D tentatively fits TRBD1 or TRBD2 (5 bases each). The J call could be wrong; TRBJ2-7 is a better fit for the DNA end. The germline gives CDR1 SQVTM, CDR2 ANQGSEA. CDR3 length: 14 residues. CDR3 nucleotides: TGCAGCGTTGGGGCCGGGACCCATGGCTACGAGCAGTACTTC. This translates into CSVGAGTHGYEQYF.

CDR3 sequence reads: CASSEDRGAYEQYF. CDR3 DNA sequence: TGTGCCAGCAGTGAAGACAGGGGGGCCTACGAGCAGTACTTC. V gene TRBV6-1 combines with J gene TRBJ2-7; 8 bases align to TRBD1. The CDR3 has 14 amino acids. Germline values: CDR1 MNHNS, CDR2 SASEGT. Germline trimming cut 1 base from V and 2 bases from J; bases unmatched to any gene: 1.

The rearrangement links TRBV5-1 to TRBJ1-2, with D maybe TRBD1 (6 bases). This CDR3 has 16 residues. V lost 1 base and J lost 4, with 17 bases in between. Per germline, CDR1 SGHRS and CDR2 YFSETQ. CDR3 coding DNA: TGCGCCAGCAGCTTGTACCCCCAGGGGCGTGCCTATGGCTACACCTTC. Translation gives CASSLYPQGRAYGYTF.